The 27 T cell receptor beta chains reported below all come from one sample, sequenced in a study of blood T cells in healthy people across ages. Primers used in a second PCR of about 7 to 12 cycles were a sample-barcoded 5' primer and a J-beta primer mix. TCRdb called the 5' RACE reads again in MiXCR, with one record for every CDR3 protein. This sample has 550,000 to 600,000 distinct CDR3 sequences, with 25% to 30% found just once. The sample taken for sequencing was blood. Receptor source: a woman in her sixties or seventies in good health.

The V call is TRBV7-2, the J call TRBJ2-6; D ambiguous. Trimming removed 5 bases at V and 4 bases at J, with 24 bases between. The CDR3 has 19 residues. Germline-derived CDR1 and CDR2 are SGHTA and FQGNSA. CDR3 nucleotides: TGTGCCAGCAGCCCCCGGCGGAACAGCCGAATGGAGGGGGCCAACGTCCTGACTTTC. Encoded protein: CASSPRRNSRMEGANVLTF.

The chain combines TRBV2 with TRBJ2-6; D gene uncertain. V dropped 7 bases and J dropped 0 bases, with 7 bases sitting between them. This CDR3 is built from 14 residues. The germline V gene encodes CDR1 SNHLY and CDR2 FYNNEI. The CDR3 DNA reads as TGTGCCAGCATACGGAACTCTGGGGCCAACGTCCTGACTTTC. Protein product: CASIRNSGANVLTF. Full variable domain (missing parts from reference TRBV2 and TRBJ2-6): EPEVTQTPSHQVTQMGQEVILRCVPISNHLYFYWYRQILGQKVEFLVSFYNNEISEKSEIFDDQFSVERPDGSNFTLKIRSTKLEDSAMYFCASIRNSGANVLTFGAGSRLTVL.

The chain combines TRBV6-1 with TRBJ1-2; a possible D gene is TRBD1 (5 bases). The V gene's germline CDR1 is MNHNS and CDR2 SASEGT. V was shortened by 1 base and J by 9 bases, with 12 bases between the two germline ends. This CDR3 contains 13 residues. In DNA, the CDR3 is TGTGCCAGCAGTGAAGTACGGACATTTAGCTACACCTTC. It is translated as CASSEVRTFSYTF.

Written as DNA, the CDR3 is TGCAGTGCTGGGAGAGGACTAGCGGGGGATAACACAGATACGCAGTATTTT. Translated: CSAGRGLAGDNTDTQYF. This sequence joins TRBV20-1 and TRBJ2-3; 13 bases map to TRBD2. The CDR3 is made up of 17 amino acids. Germline trimming cut 5 bases from V and 2 bases from J; bases unmatched to any gene: 10. Germline CDR1 DFQATT, CDR2 SNEGSKA (reference sequence).

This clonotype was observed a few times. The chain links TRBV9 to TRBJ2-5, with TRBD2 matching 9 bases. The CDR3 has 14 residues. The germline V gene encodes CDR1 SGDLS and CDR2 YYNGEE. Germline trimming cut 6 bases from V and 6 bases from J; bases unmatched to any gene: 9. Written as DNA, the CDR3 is TGTGCCAGCACTCTAGCGGGGAACCGGAAGACCCAGTACTTC. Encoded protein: CASTLAGNRKTQYF.

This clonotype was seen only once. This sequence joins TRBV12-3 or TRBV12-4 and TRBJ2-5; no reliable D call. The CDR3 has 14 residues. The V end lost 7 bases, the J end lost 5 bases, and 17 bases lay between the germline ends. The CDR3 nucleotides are TGTGCCAGCAACACGCGCATGGGGTTTGAGACCCAGTACTTC. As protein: CASNTRMGFETQYF.

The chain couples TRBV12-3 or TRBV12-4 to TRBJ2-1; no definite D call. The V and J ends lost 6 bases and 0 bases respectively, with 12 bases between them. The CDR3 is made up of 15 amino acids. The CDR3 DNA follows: TGTGCCAGCAGCCAAGTGCTGAGCTCCTACAATGAGCAGTTCTTC. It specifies CASSQVLSSYNEQFF.

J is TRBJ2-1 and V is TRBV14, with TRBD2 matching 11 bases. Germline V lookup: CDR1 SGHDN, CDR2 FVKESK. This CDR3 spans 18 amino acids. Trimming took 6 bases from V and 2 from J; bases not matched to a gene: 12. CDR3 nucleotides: TGTGCCAGCAGTCGAGGACCCACTAGCGGGAGAACCTACAATGAGCAGTTCTTC. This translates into CASSRGPTSGRTYNEQFF.

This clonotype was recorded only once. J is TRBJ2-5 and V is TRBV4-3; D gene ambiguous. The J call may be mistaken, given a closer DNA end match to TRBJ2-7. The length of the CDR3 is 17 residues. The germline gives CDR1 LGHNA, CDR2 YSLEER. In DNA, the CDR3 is TGCGCCAGCAGCCAAGAACGGACCAGCGCAATTACCTACGAGCAGTACTTC. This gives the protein CASSQERTSAITYEQYF.

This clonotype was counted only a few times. CDR3 in DNA: TGTGCCAGCAGTTTGGTAGGCGGGGGGGGGAGAAGGGCAGATACGCAGTATTTT. Its protein is CASSLVGGGGRRADTQYF. The J gene is TRBJ2-3, the V gene TRBV27, with TRBD2 matching 9 bases. V lost 3 bases, J lost 4 bases, and 14 bases stayed unmatched. The CDR3 is 18 residues long. CDR1 is MNHEY, CDR2 SMNVEV, per germline (reference sequence).

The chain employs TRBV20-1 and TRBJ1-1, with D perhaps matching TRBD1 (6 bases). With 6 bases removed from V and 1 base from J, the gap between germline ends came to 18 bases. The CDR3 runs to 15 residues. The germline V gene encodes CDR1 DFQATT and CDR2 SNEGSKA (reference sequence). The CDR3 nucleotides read TGCAGTGCCGAGGCCATACAGGGTGGGAACACTGAAGCTTTCTTT. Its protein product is CSAEAIQGGNTEAFF.

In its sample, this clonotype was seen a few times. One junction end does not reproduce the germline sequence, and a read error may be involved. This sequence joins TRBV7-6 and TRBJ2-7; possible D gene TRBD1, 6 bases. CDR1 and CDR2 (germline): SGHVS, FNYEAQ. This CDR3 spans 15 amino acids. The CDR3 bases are TGCGCCGGCAGCTTAATGGGGGCCGAGCCCTACGAGCAGTACTTC. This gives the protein CAGSLMGAEPYEQYF.

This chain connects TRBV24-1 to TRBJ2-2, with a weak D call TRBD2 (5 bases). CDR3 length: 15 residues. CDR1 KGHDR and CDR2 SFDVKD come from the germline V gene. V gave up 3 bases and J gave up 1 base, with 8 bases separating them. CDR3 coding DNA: TGTGCCACCAGTGATCCTAGCCAGAACACCGGGGAGCTGTTTTTT. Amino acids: CATSDPSQNTGELFF.

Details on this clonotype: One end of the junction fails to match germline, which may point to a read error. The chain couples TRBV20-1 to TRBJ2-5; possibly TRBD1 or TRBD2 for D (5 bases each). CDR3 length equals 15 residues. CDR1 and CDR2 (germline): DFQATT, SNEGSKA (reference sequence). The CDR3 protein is CSASPPQGVQGTQYF. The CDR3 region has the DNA TGCAGTGCTAGCCCCCCTCAGGGAGTACAAGGGACCCAGTACTTC.

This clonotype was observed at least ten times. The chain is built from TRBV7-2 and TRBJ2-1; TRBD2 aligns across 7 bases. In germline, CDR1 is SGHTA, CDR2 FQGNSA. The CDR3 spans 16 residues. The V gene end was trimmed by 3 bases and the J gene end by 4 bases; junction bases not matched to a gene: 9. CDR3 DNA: TGTGCCAGCAGCTTTTCAGCGGGGAGACAATACAATGAGCAGTTCTTC. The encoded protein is CASSFSAGRQYNEQFF.

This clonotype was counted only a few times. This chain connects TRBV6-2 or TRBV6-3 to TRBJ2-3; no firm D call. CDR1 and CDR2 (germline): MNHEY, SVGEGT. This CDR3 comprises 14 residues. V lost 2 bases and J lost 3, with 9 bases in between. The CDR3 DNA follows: TGTGCCAGCAGTTACCCCGCAAGGACAGATACGCAGTATTTT. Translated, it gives CASSYPARTDTQYF.

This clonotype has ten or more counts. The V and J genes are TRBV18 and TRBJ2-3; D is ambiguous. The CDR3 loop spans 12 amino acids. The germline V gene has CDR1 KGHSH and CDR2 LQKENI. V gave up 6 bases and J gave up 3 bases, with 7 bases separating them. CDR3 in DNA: TGTGCCAGCTCGCTTCAAACAGATACGCAGTATTTT. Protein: CASSLQTDTQYF.

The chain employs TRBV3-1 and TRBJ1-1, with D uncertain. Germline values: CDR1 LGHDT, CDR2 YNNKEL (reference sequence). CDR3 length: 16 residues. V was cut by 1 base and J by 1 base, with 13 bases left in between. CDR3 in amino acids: CASSQGWSGGNTEAFF. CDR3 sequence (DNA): TGTGCCAGCAGCCAAGGGTGGTCAGGAGGGAACACTGAAGCTTTCTTT.

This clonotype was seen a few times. The CDR3 DNA is TGCAGCGTCCGGGGTTCCGGCTATGGCTACACCTTC. Translated: CSVRGSGYGYTF. The chain joins TRBV29-1 to TRBJ1-2; D is ambiguous. CDR1 is SQVTM, CDR2 ANQGSEA, per germline. The CDR3 sequence is 12 residues long. Trimming took off 6 bases at V and 4 bases at J, with 12 bases between the two ends.

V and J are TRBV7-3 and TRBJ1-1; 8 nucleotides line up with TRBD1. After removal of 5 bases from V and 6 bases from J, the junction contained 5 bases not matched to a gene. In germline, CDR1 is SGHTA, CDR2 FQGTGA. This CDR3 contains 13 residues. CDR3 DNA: TGTGCCAGCAGCGACAGGGGTACGGCTGAAGCTTTCTTT. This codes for CASSDRGTAEAFF.

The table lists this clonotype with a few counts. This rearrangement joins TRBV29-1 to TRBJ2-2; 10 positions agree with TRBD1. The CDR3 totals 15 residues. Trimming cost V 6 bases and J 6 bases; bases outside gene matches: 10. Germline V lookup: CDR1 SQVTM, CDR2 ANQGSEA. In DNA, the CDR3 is TGCAGCGTCGGACAGGGGGTAGGCGAGGCCGGGGAGCTGTTTTTT. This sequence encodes CSVGQGVGEAGELFF.

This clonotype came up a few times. Written as DNA, the CDR3 is TGCAGCGTTGGGGGGATACAGGGGTACCAAGAGACCCAGTACTTC. Amino acid sequence: CSVGGIQGYQETQYF. V usage is TRBV29-1 and J usage is TRBJ2-5, with 7 nucleotides matching TRBD1. The CDR3 runs 15 residues. V shed 4 bases and J 0 bases; nucleotides not matched to a gene: 8. The germline V gene encodes CDR1 SQVTM and CDR2 ANQGSEA.

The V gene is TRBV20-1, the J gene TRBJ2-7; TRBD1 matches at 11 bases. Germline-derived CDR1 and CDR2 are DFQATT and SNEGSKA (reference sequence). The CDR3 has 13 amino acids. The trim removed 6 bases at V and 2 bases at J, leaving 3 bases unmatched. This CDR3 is CSAPGQGAYEQYF. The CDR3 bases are TGCAGTGCCCCGGGACAGGGGGCCTACGAGCAGTACTTC.

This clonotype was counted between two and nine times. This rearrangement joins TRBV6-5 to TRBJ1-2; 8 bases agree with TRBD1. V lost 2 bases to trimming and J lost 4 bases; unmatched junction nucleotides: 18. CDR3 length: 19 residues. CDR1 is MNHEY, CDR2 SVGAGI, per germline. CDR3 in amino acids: CASSYEVLDRAEPLYGYTF. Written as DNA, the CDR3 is TGTGCCAGCAGTTACGAAGTTCTGGACAGGGCTGAGCCCCTCTATGGCTACACCTTC.

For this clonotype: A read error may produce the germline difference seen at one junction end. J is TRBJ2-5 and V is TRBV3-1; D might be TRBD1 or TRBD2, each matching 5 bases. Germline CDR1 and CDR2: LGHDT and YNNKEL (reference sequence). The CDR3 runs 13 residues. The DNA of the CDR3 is TGTGCCAGCGGCCAAGATTTGAGGGGGACCCAGTACTTC. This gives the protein CASGQDLRGTQYF.

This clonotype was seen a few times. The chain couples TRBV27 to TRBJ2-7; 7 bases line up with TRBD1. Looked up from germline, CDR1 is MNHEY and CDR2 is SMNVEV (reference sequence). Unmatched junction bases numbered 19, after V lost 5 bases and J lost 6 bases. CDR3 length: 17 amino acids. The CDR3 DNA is TGTGCCAGCAGTCGAGAGGGGACAGTGCCGCTCCCGTGCGAGCAGTACTTC. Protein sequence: CASSREGTVPLPCEQYF.

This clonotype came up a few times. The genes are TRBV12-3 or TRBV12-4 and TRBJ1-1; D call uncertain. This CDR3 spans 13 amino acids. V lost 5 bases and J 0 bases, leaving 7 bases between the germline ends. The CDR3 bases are TGTGCCAGCAGTGTAGTTCTGAACACTGAAGCTTTCTTT. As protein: CASSVVLNTEAFF.